The 4 T cell receptor beta chains below all came from one sample that was sequenced in a study of T cells expressing NK-cell markers. No DNA is given; TCRdb re-called the 5' RACE reads and lists each CDR3 protein once. The table counts about half a million distinct CDR3 sequences; more than 1.4% lies in the top ten. Sequenced material: blood T cells: a sorted CD56 or NKG2C T cell subset, CD4+ or CD8+ T cells, or bulk PBMC T cells (not recorded which). These receptor sequences come from a woman aged 50 to 60 in good health.

The V call is TRBV9, the J call TRBJ1-6; TCRdb's assignment of TRBD1 cannot be checked, as there is no DNA. Germline V gene sequence: CDR1 SGDLS, CDR2 YYNGEE. The CDR3 is 16 amino acids. The CDR3 loop reads CASSVTTGGLNSPLHF.

The chain's CDR3 is CASSLGQGDTQYF. This chain uses TRBV5-1 with TRBJ2-3; as DNA is missing, the TRBD1 call by TCRdb cannot be tested. The germline gives CDR1 SGHRS, CDR2 YFSETQ. This CDR3 is 13 amino acids long.

This CDR3 reads CASGLVRPDTQYF. The chain is built from TRBV12-5 and TRBJ2-3. Germline CDR1 reads LGHNT; CDR2 reads FRNRAP. CDR3 length equals 13 residues.

This chain uses TRBV7-8 with TRBJ1-4; TCRdb calls TRBD1, which cannot be checked without DNA. The CDR3 loop spans 15 amino acids. Germline loops: CDR1 SGHVS, CDR2 FQNEAQ. CDR3 amino acids: CASSLGVRGHEKLFF.